The T cell receptor beta chain described here comes from a study of blood T cell repertoires in COVID-19. Study as a whole: Researchers got acute and convalescent COVID-19 samples from the United States, Italy and Spain. The analysed material was cDNA or gDNA that came from T cells, B-cell-depleted T cells, or PBMCs.

The assay was immunoSEQ multiplex PCR, and TCRdb's table has in-frame clones only and misses some. The sample carries fewer than 450,000 clones, roughly 86% recorded once. This CDR3 region has 10 residues. The specimen was peripheral blood. The receptor was derived from a woman aged 70-85 years with COVID-19, enrolled during active disease. The gene calls are TRBV21-1 and TRBJ1-5. TRBV21-1 is labeled a pseudogene. Here the CDR3 reads CATLSQPQHF. DNA for the CDR3: TGTGCCACCTTAAGCCAGCCCCAGCATTTT.